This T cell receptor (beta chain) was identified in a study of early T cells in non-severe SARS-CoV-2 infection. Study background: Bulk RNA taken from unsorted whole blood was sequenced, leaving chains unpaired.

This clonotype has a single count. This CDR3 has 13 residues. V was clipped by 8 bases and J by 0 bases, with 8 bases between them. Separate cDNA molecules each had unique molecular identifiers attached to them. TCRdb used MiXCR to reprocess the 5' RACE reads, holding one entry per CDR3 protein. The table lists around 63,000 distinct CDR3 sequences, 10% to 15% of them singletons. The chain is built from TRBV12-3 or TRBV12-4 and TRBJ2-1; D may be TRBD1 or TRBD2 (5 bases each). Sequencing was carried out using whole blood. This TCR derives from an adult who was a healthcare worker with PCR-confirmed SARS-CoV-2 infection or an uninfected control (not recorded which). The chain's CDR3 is CASGGISYNEQFF. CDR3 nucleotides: TGTGCCAGCGGGGGAATCTCCTACAATGAGCAGTTCTTC.